This T cell receptor beta chain was sequenced during a study of shared clonotypes between healthy human individuals (dated by TCRdb to 2020 to 2021). With regard to the full study: A couple of women and a few men aged 18 to 49 years were included in the cohort. For each donor, three plates each were used for CD4 naive and CD4 memory, two plates were used for CD8 naive, and one plate was used for CD8 memory. The study deeply sequenced blood TCR repertoires of five healthy adults to estimate repertoire size and the extent of clonotype sharing between individuals. Libraries were prepared and TCR repertoires were sequenced by different laboratories using diverse techniques, in order to increase sequencing depth and limit assay-specific biases. Each donor's leukapheresis produced roughly between roughly 0.85 and 9.5 billion PBMCs.

Trimming takes 5 bases off V and 2 bases off J; junction bases not matched to a gene: 4. According to the germline V gene (reference sequence), CDR1 reads MNHEY and CDR2 reads SMNVEV. The CDR3 runs 14 residues from the cysteine to the phenylalanine. The entry retains the CDR3 DNA only, 42 bases that are in frame from base 1. Of note for this clone: Its antigen remains unidentified. Base-call qualities are not available, and no considerably larger clone is one nucleotide away.

Using the deep immunoSEQ assay, TCR CDR3 regions were amplified from genomic DNA by multiplex PCR. Genomic DNA extracted from each cell subset was distributed evenly over all wells of several immunoSEQ 96-well plates, and each plate served as one replicate. For sorted subsets, about 220 ng of genomic DNA, equivalent to some 33,000 T cell genomes, went into each replicate PCR. The purified libraries were quantified using a Qubit 3.0 fluorometer, sized with a Bioanalyzer 2100, and then quantified again using the KAPA Library Quantification kit. A separate single-read 150-cycle Illumina NextSeq 550 flow cell was used to sequence each immunoSEQ 96-well plate. On the authors' methods: Because the immunoSEQ output included only junctional sequences and no quality scores, the filtering could not be the same as the filtering used for full-length reads. Sequences were annotated with PyIR, a Python wrapper for IgBLAST v1.9, using IMGT germline references to assign V/J genes and CDR3. Any read was removed if the V/J assignment was weak (E-value above 1e-6), the CDR3 was missing, or the read contained stop codons, out-of-frame junctions, or ambiguous translated residues. V3J clonotypes were defined as sequences sharing an identical inferred V gene, J gene, and CDR3 amino acid sequence. To compute the percentage overlap between repertoires, the number of shared unique clonotypes was divided by the size of the smaller repertoire. Richness of each repertoire was evaluated using RTK rarefaction, the Chao1 estimator, and Recon v2.1 estimates of unobserved clonotypes. Generation probabilities were computed with OLGA for all TCRbeta clonotypes obtained by the gDNA method from several donors. TCRdb mirrors the immuneACCESS table, restricted to in-frame sequences. Some clones are absent from its copies; in checked studies, under half trace to an unresolved V gene, and the reason for the others is unknown. For V, J and clone size, that table is used; D and trimming come from the DNA. The sample records about 2.2 million clones, just over 90% of which are singletons. The ten top clones hold less than 2% of the sample.

CD8 naive samples consisted of CD45RO-negative cells that were positively selected for CCR7, yielding a CD45RA+CCR7+ population without TemRA cells. Healthy HIV-negative adults with no recently reported acute infections or vaccinations were included as donors. All donors were Caucasian adults living in Nashville, Tennessee, USA. Blood was collected by leukapheresis, and PBMCs were isolated by Ficoll-Histopaque density gradient centrifugation and then cryopreserved in liquid nitrogen vapor phase. Analytical flow cytometry was used to check the purity and quantity of each magnetically sorted T cell population. From each sorted fraction, genomic DNA was isolated and quantified by UV absorbance on a Nanodrop 2000c. Broader findings and caveats from the paper: Rarefaction of sorted-subset datasets indicated incomplete sequencing despite the large sequencing depth. Based on pairwise subsampling, the degree of clonotype sharing among donors was expected to be affected by sequencing depth. Higher generation probabilities were observed for clonotypes shared by all four sorted-subset donors than for non-shared clonotypes. Across a handful of donors, about 5% of naive CD4, approximately 4% of naive CD8, roughly 2.3% of memory CD4, and 0.4% of memory CD8 clonotypes were shared. Because the study included only a small number of donors, the genetic and exposure-history diversity represented was limited. Sampling was restricted to blood, and TCR repertoires in tissue are likely to differ from TCR repertoires in blood. Naive subsets generally had larger estimated clonotype richness than memory subsets.

The TCR was taken from a young man in good health. Some clones in this sample may be carry-over from other donors' samples. The rearranged chain carries TRBV27 and TRBJ1-2; a stretch of 8 junction bases matches TRBD1. The source material was naive CD8+ T cells from PBMCs. Explained via the paper, the cell subset or site label denotes: CD45RA+CCR7+. The CDR3 reads CASSVRTGNYGYTF. At the DNA level, the sequence is TGTGCCAGCAGTGTACGGACAGGGAACTATGGCTACACCTTC.